This T cell receptor (beta chain) is drawn from a study of T cell repertoires in cytomegalovirus infection. Background on the study: Recently identified HLA-C-restricted and well-studied HLA-B-restricted CMV epitopes were used. A matching HLA type, together with CMV infection, was signaled by public TCR beta signatures. Study conclusions and caveats: Predominance within the ex vivo response was attributable to HLA-C-restricted CMV-specific TCR beta clonotypes.

This clonotype came up once. Its cognate antigen is unknown. TCRdb reprocessed the reads with MiXCR, giving one entry per CDR3 protein. The table has some 940,000 distinct CDR3 sequences, roughly 31% seen once. CDR1 and CDR2 from the germline V gene are MNHEY and SVGAGI. Trimming removed 6 bases from V and 3 bases from J, with 18 bases in between. This CDR3 region has 15 residues. The chain carries TRBV6-5 and TRBJ2-7; D possibly corresponds to TRBD1 (6 bases). Sequenced material: cultured CD8+ T cells from PBMCs, taken from culture after CMV antigen stimulation. This clonotype originated in a human donor in good health (CMV status not recorded). Some clones in this sample may be carry-over from other donors' samples. CDR3 sequence (DNA): TGTGCCAGCAGCCAAGTTCAGGGGAGTTACTACGAGCAGTACGTC. Protein: CASSQVQGSYYEQYV.